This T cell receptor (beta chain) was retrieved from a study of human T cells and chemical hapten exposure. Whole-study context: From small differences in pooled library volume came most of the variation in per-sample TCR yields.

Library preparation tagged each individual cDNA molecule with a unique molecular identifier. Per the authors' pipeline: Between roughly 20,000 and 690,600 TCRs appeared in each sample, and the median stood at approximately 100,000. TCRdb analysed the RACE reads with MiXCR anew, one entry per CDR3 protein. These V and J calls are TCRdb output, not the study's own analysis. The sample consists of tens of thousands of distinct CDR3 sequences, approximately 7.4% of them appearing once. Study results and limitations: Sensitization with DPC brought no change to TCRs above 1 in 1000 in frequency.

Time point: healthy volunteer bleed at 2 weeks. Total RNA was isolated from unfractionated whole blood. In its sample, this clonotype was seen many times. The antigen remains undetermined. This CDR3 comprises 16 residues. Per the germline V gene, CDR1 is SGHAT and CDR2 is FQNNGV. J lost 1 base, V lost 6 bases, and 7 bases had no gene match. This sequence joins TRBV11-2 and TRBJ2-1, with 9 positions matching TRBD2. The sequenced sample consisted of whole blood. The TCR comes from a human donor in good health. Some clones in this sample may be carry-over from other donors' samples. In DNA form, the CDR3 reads TGTGCCAGCAGTTCACCTAGCGGGGAATCCTACAATGAGCAGTTCTTC. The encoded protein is CASSSPSGESYNEQFF.